This entry concerns a single TCR beta chain. Antigen specificity is unknown. These data belong to a study of cytomegalovirus exposure and HLA in healthy donors. Findings and caveats of the study: It was shown in a later analysis that HLA-associated TCR beta chains were more clonally expanded than other, equally common chains. TCR beta sequences reportedly predicted the HLA-A and HLA-B alleles of most subjects accurately. Owing to their indistinguishability, certain V segments, notably TRBV6-2 and TRBV6-3, were excluded.

PCR employed 60 Vbeta and 13 Jbeta primers. The table came from immunoSEQ multiplex PCR; TCRdb's copy has only in-frame clones and leaves some out. This repertoire shows about 120,000 clones, 81% found once; its top ten account for about 1.8%. Donors counted as nominally healthy when sampled, yet unrecorded immune exposures were likely. The CDR3 has 15 residues. From germline, CDR1 is SNHLY and CDR2 FYNNEI. The ends lost 2 bases at V and 8 bases at J; junction bases unmatched: 3. The sequence was obtained from a man in his forties in good health and CMV-seronegative. The specimen sequenced was PBMCs. J is TRBJ2-1 and V is TRBV2; the match to TRBD2 covers 13 bases. The CDR3 loop reads CASSETSGRADEQFF. CDR3 sequence (DNA): TGTGCCAGCAGTGAAACTAGCGGGAGGGCCGATGAGCAGTTCTTC.